This entry features one T cell receptor (beta chain) sequence. This clone was counted between two and nine times. Its antigen is currently not known. No clone much larger than this one lies a single base away; base qualities are absent. Donors formed part of the validation cohort, which comprised 95 to 150 subjects and was distinct from the first cohort of under 850 subjects. The data originate from a study of cytomegalovirus exposure and HLA in healthy donors listed by TCRdb under 2017. Regarding the complete study: According to a later analysis, one platform produced both the 100 to 150 validation repertoires and the 730 or so repertoires of the first cohort. The aim of the study was to test whether cataloging public T cell receptors could identify signatures of past pathogen exposure. Along with the roughly 670-subject first cohort, a separate validation cohort of over a hundred different subjects was used. High-throughput TCR immunosequencing, statistical association of individual TCRs with disease status, and machine learning were combined to predict cytomegalovirus infection status.

Study-level results and caveats: A later analysis found that TCRs clustered in the first cohort also tended to co-occur in the approximately 120 validation repertoires, with just under 95% of cluster scores above 0. The authors suggested that the approach could potentially be extended to other disease states and immunological phenotypes. In the study, approximately 150 TCR beta chains were listed as associated with cytomegalovirus. All 120 or so repertoires were used to score co-occurrence in the validation cohort in a later analysis, because that analysis had no HLA typing for the cohort. In vitro tests confirmed that a few of the cytomegalovirus-associated TCR beta chains recognize cytomegalovirus antigens. While some public TCRs were present in many individuals, most TCR sequences turned up only very rarely across donors. The classifier was reported to diagnose cytomegalovirus status with high specificity and sensitivity in both the original and validation cohorts.

The library was obtained by the immunoSEQ multiplex PCR assay. The original methods were these. A statistical classification framework was developed to diagnose cytomegalovirus status using the catalog of TCR beta chain sequences. TCRdb's version of the immuneACCESS table is confined to in-frame rearrangements and falls short of the full clone set. An unresolved V gene accounts for under half of the shortfall where checked; the remainder is of unknown origin. Clonal size and the V and J genes are those of that table, whereas D and trimming came from the DNA. This sample is represented by around 140,000 clones; 75% to 90% of them were singletons. 1% to 1.5% of the sample goes to the ten largest clones. Trimming takes 6 bases from V and 5 bases from J, and the germline ends sit 25 bases apart. The CDR3 has 17 amino acids, counting the end cysteine and phenylalanine. Only the CDR3 DNA is retained, 51 bases long and in frame from the first base. According to the germline V gene, CDR1 reads SGHAT and CDR2 reads FQNNGV.

The source of this sequence is a woman younger than 30 in good health and CMV-seronegative. Sequencing was performed on PBMCs. Here the chain combines TRBV11-2 and TRBJ1-2, and perhaps TRBD1 as D gene, on 5 matching bases. The CDR3 amino acid sequence is: CASRSKSGDRSNYGYTF. DNA sequence: TGTGCCAGCAGAAGCAAAAGCGGGGACCGCTCAAATTATGGCTACACCTTC.